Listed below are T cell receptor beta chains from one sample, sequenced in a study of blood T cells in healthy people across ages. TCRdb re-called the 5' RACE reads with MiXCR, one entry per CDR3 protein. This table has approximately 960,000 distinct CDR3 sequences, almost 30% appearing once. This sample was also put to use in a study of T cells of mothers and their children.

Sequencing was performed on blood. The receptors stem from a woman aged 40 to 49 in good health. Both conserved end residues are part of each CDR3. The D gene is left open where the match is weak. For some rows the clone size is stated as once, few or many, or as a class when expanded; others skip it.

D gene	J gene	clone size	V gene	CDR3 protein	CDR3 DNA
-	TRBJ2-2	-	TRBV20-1	CSARDSSLWTGELFF	TGCAGTGCTAGAGATTCGTCCCTGTGGACCGGGGAGCTGTTTTTT
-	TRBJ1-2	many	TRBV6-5	CASSSARSYGYTF	TGTGCCAGCAGTTCCGCCCGGTCCTATGGCTACACCTTC
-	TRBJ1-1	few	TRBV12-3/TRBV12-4	CASSLRQSTEAFF	TGTGCCAGCAGTTTGAGACAGTCAACTGAAGCTTTCTTT
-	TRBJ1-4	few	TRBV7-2	CASSLVGHGEKLFF	TGTGCCAGCAGCTTAGTGGGACATGGGGAAAAACTGTTTTTT
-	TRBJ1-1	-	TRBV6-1	CASTVWAGTEAFF	TGTGCCAGCACCGTCTGGGCGGGAACTGAAGCTTTCTTT
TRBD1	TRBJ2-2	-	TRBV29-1	CSVFGGTVNTGELFF	TGCAGCGTTTTCGGTGGGACAGTTAACACCGGGGAGCTGTTTTTT
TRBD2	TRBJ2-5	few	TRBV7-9	CASSLTSGGRKETQYF	TGTGCCAGCAGCTTGACTAGCGGGGGCCGTAAAGAGACCCAGTACTTC
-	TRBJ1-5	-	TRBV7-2	CASSLYHEKWSNQPQHF	TGTGCCAGCAGCTTATACCACGAGAAGTGGTCCAATCAGCCCCAGCATTTT
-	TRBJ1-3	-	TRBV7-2	CASSTFSGSGNTIYF	TGTGCCAGCAGCACATTTAGCGGATCTGGAAACACCATATATTTT
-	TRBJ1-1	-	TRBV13	CASSFGDTKGAFF	TGTGCCAGCAGCTTTGGGGACACTAAAGGAGCTTTCTTT
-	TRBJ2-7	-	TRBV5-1	CASRKRVTSYEQYF	TGCGCCAGCAGGAAACGGGTTACCTCCTACGAGCAGTACTTC
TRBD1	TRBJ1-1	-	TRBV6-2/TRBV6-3	CASSPISIDRDTEAFF	TGTGCCAGCAGTCCCATATCCATTGACAGGGACACTGAAGCTTTCTTT
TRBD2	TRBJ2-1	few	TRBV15	CATSREGGTSGNEQFF	TGTGCCACCAGCAGGGAGGGTGGAACTAGCGGGAATGAGCAGTTCTTC
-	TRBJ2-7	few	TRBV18	CASSRPDQRSYEQYF	TGTGCCAGCTCACGCCCCGACCAGAGATCATACGAGCAGTACTTC
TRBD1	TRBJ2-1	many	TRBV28	CASSFQGATSNEQFF	TGTGCCAGCAGTTTCCAGGGGGCGACAAGCAATGAGCAGTTCTTC
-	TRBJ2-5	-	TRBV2	CASSEADRQETQYF	TGTGCCAGCAGTGAAGCGGACCGACAAGAGACCCAGTACTTC
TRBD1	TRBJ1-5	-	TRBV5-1	CASSSTYRGEPQHF	TGCGCCAGCAGCTCGACATACAGGGGGGAGCCCCAGCATTTT
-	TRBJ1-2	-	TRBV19	CASSIRDYGYTF	TGTGCCAGTAGTATAAGGGACTATGGCTACACCTTC
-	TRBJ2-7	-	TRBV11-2	CTSSLVQALPGEQYF	TGTACCAGCAGCTTAGTTCAGGCCCTCCCGGGAGAGCAGTACTTC
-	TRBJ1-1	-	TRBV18	CASSPRGQTEAFF	TGTGCCAGCTCACCAAGGGGTCAAACTGAAGCTTTCTTT
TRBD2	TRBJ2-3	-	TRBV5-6	CASSPLGAGGLNTQYF	TGTGCCAGCAGCCCGCTTGGAGCGGGGGGGCTGAATACGCAGTATTTT
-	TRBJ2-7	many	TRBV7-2	CASSLARGKSEQYF	TGTGCCAGCAGCCTAGCCAGGGGAAAAAGCGAGCAGTACTTC
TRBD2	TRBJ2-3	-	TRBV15	CATSIYSGGPSTDTQYF	TGTGCCACCAGCATCTATAGCGGGGGGCCTAGCACAGATACGCAGTATTTT
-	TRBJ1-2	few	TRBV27	CASSPLEGPNYGYTF	TGTGCCAGCAGTCCGTTGGAGGGGCCTAACTATGGCTACACCTTC
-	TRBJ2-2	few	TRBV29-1	CSVPGELNTGELFF	TGCAGCGTTCCAGGCGAGTTGAACACCGGGGAGCTGTTTTTT
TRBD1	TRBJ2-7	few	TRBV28	CASRGTGRIHEQYF	TGTGCCAGCAGGGGGACAGGGAGAATCCACGAGCAGTACTTC
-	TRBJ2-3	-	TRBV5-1	CASSSGGLPGTDTQYF	TGCGCCAGCAGCTCCGGCGGACTTCCGGGTACAGATACGCAGTATTTT
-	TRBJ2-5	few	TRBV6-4	CASSGPWMELEETQYF	TGTGCCAGCAGTGGCCCGTGGATGGAACTAGAAGAGACCCAGTACTTC
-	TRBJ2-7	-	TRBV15	CATSKKISAEQYF	TGTGCCACCAGCAAGAAGATCTCTGCGGAGCAGTACTTC
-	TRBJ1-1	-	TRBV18	CASSPKNTEAFF	TGTGCCAGCTCACCCAAAAACACTGAAGCTTTCTTT
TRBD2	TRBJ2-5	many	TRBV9	CASSGGGSVIVETQYF	TGTGCCAGCAGCGGGGGGGGATCCGTGATTGTGGAGACCCAGTACTTC
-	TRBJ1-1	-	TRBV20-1	CSASAPRQEFTEAFF	TGCAGTGCAAGTGCCCCGAGACAGGAGTTCACTGAAGCTTTCTTT
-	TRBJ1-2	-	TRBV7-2	CASSLGAGDNGYTF	TGTGCCAGCAGCTTAGGAGCAGGGGATAATGGCTACACCTTC
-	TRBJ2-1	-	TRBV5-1	CASSLGTVYNEQFF	TGCGCCAGCAGCTTGGGGACGGTCTACAATGAGCAGTTCTTC
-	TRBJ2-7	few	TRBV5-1	CASSRGGTYEQYF	TGCGCCAGCAGCCGTGGAGGGACCTACGAGCAGTACTTC
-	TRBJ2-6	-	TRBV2	CATSLGSISGANVLTF	TGTGCCACTTCGCTAGGCTCTATCTCTGGGGCCAACGTCCTGACTTTC
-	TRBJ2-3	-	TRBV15	CATSRATVSADTQYF	TGTGCCACCAGCAGAGCCACGGTTAGCGCAGATACGCAGTATTTT
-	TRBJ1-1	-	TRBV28	CASCGHPNTEAFF	TGTGCCAGCTGCGGGCACCCGAACACTGAAGCTTTCTTT
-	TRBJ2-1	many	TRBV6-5	CASRLRNEQFF	TGTGCCAGCAGATTACGCAATGAGCAGTTCTTC
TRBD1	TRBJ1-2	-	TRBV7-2	CASSSGQGGFGGYTF	TGTGCCAGCAGCTCCGGACAGGGAGGGTTCGGTGGCTACACCTTC
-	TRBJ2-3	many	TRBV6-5	CASSYSEGFDTQYF	TGTGCCAGCAGTTACTCAGAGGGTTTCGATACGCAGTATTTT
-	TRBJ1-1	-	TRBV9	CASSVGVGYTEAFF	TGTGCCAGCAGCGTAGGCGTAGGATACACTGAAGCTTTCTTT
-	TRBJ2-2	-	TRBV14	CASSQVPQGSGELFF	TGTGCCAGCAGCCAAGTTCCCCAGGGCTCCGGGGAGCTGTTTTTT
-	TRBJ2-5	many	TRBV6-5	CASSYSPADQETQYF	TGTGCCAGCAGTTACTCGCCGGCCGACCAAGAGACCCAGTACTTC
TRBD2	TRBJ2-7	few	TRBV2	CASLGAGGPDDDEQYF	TGTGCCAGCCTTGGAGCGGGGGGGCCGGATGACGACGAGCAGTACTTC
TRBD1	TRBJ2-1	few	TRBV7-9	CASSAGTDYNEQFF	TGTGCCAGCAGCGCCGGGACAGACTACAATGAGCAGTTCTTC
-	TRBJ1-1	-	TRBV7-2	CASSAFRTAPEAFF	TGTGCCAGCAGCGCCTTTAGGACAGCCCCCGAAGCTTTCTTT
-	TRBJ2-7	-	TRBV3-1	CASSLRGSVYEQYF	TGTGCCAGCAGCCTAAGGGGTAGTGTCTACGAGCAGTACTTC
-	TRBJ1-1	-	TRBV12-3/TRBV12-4	CAGSYGRQNTEAFF	TGTGCCGGCAGTTACGGACGGCAGAACACTGAAGCTTTCTTT
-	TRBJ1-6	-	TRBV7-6	CAGSLDPNSPLHF	TGTGCCGGCAGCTTAGATCCGAATTCACCCCTCCACTTT
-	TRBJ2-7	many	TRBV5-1	CASSFDGSYEQYF	TGCGCCAGCAGCTTCGACGGTTCCTACGAGCAGTACTTC
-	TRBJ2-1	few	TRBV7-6	CASSLAQGPGFF	TGTGCCAGCAGCTTAGCGCAAGGGCCCGGGTTCTTC
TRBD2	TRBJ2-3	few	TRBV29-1	CSVEGELAGGPTDTQYF	TGCAGCGTTGAAGGTGAACTTGCGGGGGGGCCCACAGATACGCAGTATTTT